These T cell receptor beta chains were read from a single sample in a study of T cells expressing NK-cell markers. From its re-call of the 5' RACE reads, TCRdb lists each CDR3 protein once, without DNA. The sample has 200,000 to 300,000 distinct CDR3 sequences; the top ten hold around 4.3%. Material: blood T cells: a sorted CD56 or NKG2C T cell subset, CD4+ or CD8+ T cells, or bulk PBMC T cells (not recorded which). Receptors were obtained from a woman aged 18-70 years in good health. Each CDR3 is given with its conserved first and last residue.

CDR3aa: CASSAYSTDTQYF; v_gene: TRBV5-6; j_gene: TRBJ2-3; len: 13
CDR3aa: CASSVKGTAGTYEQYF; v_gene: TRBV7-8; j_gene: TRBJ2-7; len: 16
CDR3aa: CAISVAANEQFF; v_gene: TRBV10-3; j_gene: TRBJ2-1; len: 12
CDR3aa: CASRGRMNTEAFF; v_gene: TRBV12-3/TRBV12-4; j_gene: TRBJ1-1; len: 13
CDR3aa: CASRSGVDTQYF; v_gene: TRBV7-2; j_gene: TRBJ2-3; len: 12
CDR3aa: CASSLVSTGRPIYGYTF; v_gene: TRBV7-2; j_gene: TRBJ1-2; len: 17
CDR3aa: CASSIPGHLGSGANVLTF; v_gene: TRBV12-3/TRBV12-4; j_gene: TRBJ2-6; len: 18
CDR3aa: CASSRREHEQFF; v_gene: TRBV5-6; j_gene: TRBJ2-1; len: 12
CDR3aa: CASSPLPGTENTEAFF; v_gene: TRBV25-1; j_gene: TRBJ1-1; len: 16
CDR3aa: CATSRDSVNNEQFF; v_gene: TRBV15; j_gene: TRBJ2-1; len: 14
CDR3aa: CANAAGWTVQETQYF; v_gene: TRBV5-1; j_gene: TRBJ2-5; len: 15
CDR3aa: CASRGTWGPETQYF; v_gene: TRBV6-2/TRBV6-3; j_gene: TRBJ2-5; len: 14
CDR3aa: CASSRIPQGNTEAFF; v_gene: TRBV7-3; j_gene: TRBJ1-1; len: 15
CDR3aa: CATSRDPWDRGYDEKLFF; v_gene: TRBV15; j_gene: TRBJ1-4; len: 18
CDR3aa: CSARWDRGGQPQHF; v_gene: TRBV20-1; j_gene: TRBJ1-5; len: 14
CDR3aa: CSESRRAGGIDEQFF; v_gene: TRBV20-1; j_gene: TRBJ2-1; len: 15
CDR3aa: CASNGIGGGGTDTQYF; v_gene: TRBV5-6; j_gene: TRBJ2-3; len: 16
CDR3aa: CASSLRGIQETQYF; v_gene: TRBV5-6; j_gene: TRBJ2-5; len: 14
CDR3aa: CASSPPRPGGSDTQYF; v_gene: TRBV18; j_gene: TRBJ2-3; len: 16
CDR3aa: CSARTGGVEAFF; v_gene: TRBV20-1; j_gene: TRBJ1-1; len: 12
CDR3aa: CASGTHGGELFF; v_gene: TRBV11-2; j_gene: TRBJ2-2; len: 12
CDR3aa: CASSSSDMNTEAFF; v_gene: TRBV5-1; j_gene: TRBJ1-1; len: 14
CDR3aa: CASSFGQTDTQYF; v_gene: TRBV12-3/TRBV12-4; j_gene: TRBJ2-3; len: 13
CDR3aa: CASSLGVGPQETQYF; v_gene: TRBV5-1; j_gene: TRBJ2-5; len: 15
CDR3aa: CSVARGRVTEAFF; v_gene: TRBV29-1; j_gene: TRBJ1-1; len: 13
CDR3aa: CASSLQGAFSGANVLTF; v_gene: TRBV7-9; j_gene: TRBJ2-6; len: 17
CDR3aa: CSARKSAGGYTGELFF; v_gene: TRBV20-1; j_gene: TRBJ2-2; len: 16
CDR3aa: CASSREAVGEQFF; v_gene: TRBV12-3/TRBV12-4; j_gene: TRBJ2-1; len: 13
CDR3aa: CASSLQSGRDEQFF; v_gene: TRBV7-8; j_gene: TRBJ2-1; len: 14
CDR3aa: CASSRTTKESQYF; v_gene: TRBV6-1; j_gene: TRBJ2-5; len: 13
CDR3aa: CASSDRGLPRYGYTF; v_gene: TRBV12-3/TRBV12-4; j_gene: TRBJ1-2; len: 15
CDR3aa: CASSRSEYNEQFF; v_gene: TRBV6-1; j_gene: TRBJ2-1; len: 13
CDR3aa: CASSQDTSEYNEQFF; v_gene: TRBV4-3; j_gene: TRBJ2-1; len: 15
CDR3aa: CASSQGTGDYNEQFF; v_gene: TRBV4-2; j_gene: TRBJ2-1; len: 15
CDR3aa: CAVGRDSEQYF; v_gene: TRBV27; j_gene: TRBJ2-7; len: 11
CDR3aa: CASSLAGTGLTEAFF; v_gene: TRBV5-1; j_gene: TRBJ1-1; len: 15